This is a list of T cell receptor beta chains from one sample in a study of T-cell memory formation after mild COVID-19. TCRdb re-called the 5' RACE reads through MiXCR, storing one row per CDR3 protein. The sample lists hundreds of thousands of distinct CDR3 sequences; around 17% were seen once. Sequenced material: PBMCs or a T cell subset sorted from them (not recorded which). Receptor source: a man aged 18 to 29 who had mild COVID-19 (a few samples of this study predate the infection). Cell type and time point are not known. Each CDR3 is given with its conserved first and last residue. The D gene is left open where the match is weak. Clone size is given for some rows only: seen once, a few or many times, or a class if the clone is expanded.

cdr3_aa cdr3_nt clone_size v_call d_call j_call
CSVEGAGTGIVELFF TGCAGCGTTGAGGGAGCCGGGACGGGGATCGTGGAACTGTTTTTT few TRBV29-1 . TRBJ1-4
CASRMTGGASPEQFF TGCGCCAGCAGGATGACAGGGGGCGCCTCCCCTGAGCAGTTCTTC few TRBV5-1 TRBD1 TRBJ2-1
CASSSEGTDTQYF TGCGCCAGCAGCTCGGAGGGGACAGATACGCAGTATTTT few TRBV5-1 . TRBJ2-3
CASSLGPRGQPQHF TGTGCCAGCAGCTTAGGCCCTAGGGGGCAGCCCCAGCATTTT . TRBV7-2 . TRBJ1-5
CASSRLNAIQGLSNEQFF TGTGCCAGCAGCCGACTCAACGCAATACAGGGTTTAAGCAATGAGCAGTTCTTC few TRBV3-1 . TRBJ2-1
CSVDGGGNTDTQYF TGCAGCGTTGACGGGGGGGGGAACACAGATACGCAGTATTTT . TRBV29-1 TRBD2 TRBJ2-3
CSPSTPRRGRSTDTQYF TGCAGCCCGTCAACCCCCCGCAGGGGGCGAAGCACAGATACGCAGTATTTT few TRBV29-1 TRBD1 TRBJ2-3
CASSPILGGLGDTQYF TGTGCCAGCAGCCCTATCCTAGGAGGTCTGGGAGATACGCAGTATTTT few TRBV7-2 . TRBJ2-3
CASSDSLNTEAFF TGCGCCAGCTCAGACAGCCTGAACACTGAAGCTTTCTTT few TRBV5-1 . TRBJ1-1
CATLGPEFNYGYTF TGTGCCACACTCGGCCCCGAGTTTAACTATGGCTACACCTTC few TRBV10-3 . TRBJ1-2
CASSLEFENTEAFF TGTGCCAGCAGCTTAGAGTTTGAGAACACTGAAGCTTTCTTT few TRBV11-2 . TRBJ1-1
CASSQGEGVGYGYTF TGCGCCAGCAGCCAGGGGGAAGGGGTCGGCTATGGCTACACCTTC many TRBV4-3 . TRBJ1-2
CASSFGGGTVVNQPQHF TGTGCCAGCAGTTTCGGGGGGGGGACAGTCGTCAATCAGCCCCAGCATTTT . TRBV12-3/TRBV12-4 TRBD1 TRBJ1-5
CASSFSTYGYTF TGTGCCAGCAGTTTTTCGACCTATGGCTACACCTTC . TRBV28 . TRBJ1-2
CASSTRQGGPEQYF TGTGCCAGCAGCACTCGACAGGGGGGCCCCGAGCAGTACTTC . TRBV11-3 TRBD1 TRBJ2-7
CASSQRGGLSNGYTF TGTGCCAGCAGCCAGAGGGGGGGTTTGTCGAATGGCTACACCTTC . TRBV7-2 . TRBJ1-2
CASSQDLVRGGTINEQFF TGCGCCAGCAGCCAAGACTTAGTCAGGGGCGGCACGATCAATGAGCAGTTCTTC . TRBV4-3 . TRBJ2-1
CASSLGPGGDEKLFF TGTGCCAGCAGCTTGGGTCCCGGAGGGGATGAAAAACTGTTTTTT . TRBV5-5 . TRBJ1-4
CASSVVEGGPPDTQYF TGTGCCAGCAGCGTAGTTGAGGGGGGACCGCCAGATACGCAGTATTTT few TRBV9 . TRBJ2-3
CASSLVGREGPEAFF TGTGCCAGCAGCTTAGTCGGCAGAGAGGGTCCTGAAGCTTTCTTT once TRBV7-9 . TRBJ1-1
CASSLPDRSKAANVLTF TGTGCCAGCAGCTTGCCGGACAGGAGTAAGGCGGCCAACGTCCTGACTTTC few TRBV5-6 TRBD1 TRBJ2-6
CASSQGKGWNQPQHF TGTGCCAGCAGCCAAGGGAAGGGATGGAATCAGCCCCAGCATTTT . TRBV4-2 . TRBJ1-5
CASSLYQGNTEAFF TGCGCCAGCAGCTTGTATCAGGGGAACACTGAAGCTTTCTTT . TRBV5-1 . TRBJ1-1
CASGPDLWGNEQFF TGTGCTAGTGGTCCCGATTTGTGGGGAAATGAGCAGTTCTTC . TRBV12-5 . TRBJ2-1